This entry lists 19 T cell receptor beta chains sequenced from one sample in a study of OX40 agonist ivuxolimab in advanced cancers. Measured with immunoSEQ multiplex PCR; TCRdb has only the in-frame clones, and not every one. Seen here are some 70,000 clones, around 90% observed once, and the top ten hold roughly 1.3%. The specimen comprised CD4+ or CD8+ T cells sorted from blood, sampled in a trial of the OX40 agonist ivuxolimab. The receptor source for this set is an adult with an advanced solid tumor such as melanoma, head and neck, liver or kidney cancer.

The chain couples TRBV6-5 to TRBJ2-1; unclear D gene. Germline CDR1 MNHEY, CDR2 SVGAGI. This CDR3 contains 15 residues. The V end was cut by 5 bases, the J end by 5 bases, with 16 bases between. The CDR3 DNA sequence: TGTGCCAGCAGTCCTCAGGTTCTCGCGAACAATGAGCAGTTCTTC. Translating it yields CASSPQVLANNEQFF.

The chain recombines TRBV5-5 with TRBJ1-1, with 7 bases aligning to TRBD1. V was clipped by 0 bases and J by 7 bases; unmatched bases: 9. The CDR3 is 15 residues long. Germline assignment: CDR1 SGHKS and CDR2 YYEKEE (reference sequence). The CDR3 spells CASSLAPGGRGEAFF. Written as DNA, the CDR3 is TGTGCCAGCAGCTTGGCGCCAGGGGGTCGGGGTGAAGCTTTCTTT.

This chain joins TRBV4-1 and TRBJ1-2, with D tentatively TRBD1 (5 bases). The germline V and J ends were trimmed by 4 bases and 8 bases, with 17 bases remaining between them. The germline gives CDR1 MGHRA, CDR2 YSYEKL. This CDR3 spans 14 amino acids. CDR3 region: CASSPSTVLGGYTF. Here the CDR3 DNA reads TGCGCCAGCAGCCCCTCGACAGTCCTCGGAGGCTACACCTTC.

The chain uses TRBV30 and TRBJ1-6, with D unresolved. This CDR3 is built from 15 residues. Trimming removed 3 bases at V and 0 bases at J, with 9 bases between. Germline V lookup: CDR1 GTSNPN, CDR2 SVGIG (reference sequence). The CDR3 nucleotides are TGTGCCTGGAGGGCAGCTAGCTCCTATAATTCACCCCTCCACTTT. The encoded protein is CAWRAASSYNSPLHF. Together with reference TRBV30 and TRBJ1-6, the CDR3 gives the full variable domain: SQTIHQWPATLVQPVGSPLSLECTVEGTSNPNLYWYRQAAGRGLQLLFYSVGIGQISSEVPQNLSASRPQDRQFILSSKKLLLSDSGFYLCAWRAASSYNSPLHFGNGTRLTVT.

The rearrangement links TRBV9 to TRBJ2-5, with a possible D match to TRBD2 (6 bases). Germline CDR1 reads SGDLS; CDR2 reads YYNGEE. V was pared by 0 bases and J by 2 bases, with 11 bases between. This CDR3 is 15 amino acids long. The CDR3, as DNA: TGTGCCAGCAGCGTAGATACGGGAGAACAAGAGACCCAGTACTTC. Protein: CASSVDTGEQETQYF.

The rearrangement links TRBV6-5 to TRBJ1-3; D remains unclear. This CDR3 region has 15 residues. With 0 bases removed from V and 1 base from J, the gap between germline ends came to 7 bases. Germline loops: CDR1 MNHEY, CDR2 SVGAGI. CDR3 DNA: TGTGCCAGCAGTTACTCGCAGGCTTCTGGAAACACCATATATTTT. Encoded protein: CASSYSQASGNTIYF.

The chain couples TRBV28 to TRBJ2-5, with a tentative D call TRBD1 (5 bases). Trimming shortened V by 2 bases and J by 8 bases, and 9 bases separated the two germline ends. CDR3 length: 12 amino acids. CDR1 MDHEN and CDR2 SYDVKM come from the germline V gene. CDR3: CASSLATGTQYF. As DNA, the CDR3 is TGTGCCAGCAGTTTAGCTACAGGCACCCAGTACTTC.

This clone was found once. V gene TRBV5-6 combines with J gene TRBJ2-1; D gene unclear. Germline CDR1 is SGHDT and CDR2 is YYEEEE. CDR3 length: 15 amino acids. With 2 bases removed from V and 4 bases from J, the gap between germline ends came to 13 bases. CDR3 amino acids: CASSFYPGNYNEQFF. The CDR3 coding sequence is TGTGCCAGCAGCTTTTACCCAGGAAATTACAATGAGCAGTTCTTC.

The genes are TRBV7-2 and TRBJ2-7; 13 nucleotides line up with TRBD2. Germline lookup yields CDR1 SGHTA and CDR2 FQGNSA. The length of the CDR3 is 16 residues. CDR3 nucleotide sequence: TGTGCGACTTCGGGACTAGCGGGGAGACCCTCCTACGAGCAGTACTTC. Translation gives CATSGLAGRPSYEQYF.

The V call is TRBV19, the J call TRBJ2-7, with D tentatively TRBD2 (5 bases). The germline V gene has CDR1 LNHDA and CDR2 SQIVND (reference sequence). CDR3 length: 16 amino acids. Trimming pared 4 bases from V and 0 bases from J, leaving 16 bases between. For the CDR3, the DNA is TGTGCCAGTAGTAAAAGGGCAGCGGAAAGCTCCTACGAGCAGTACTTC. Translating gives CASSKRAAESSYEQYF.

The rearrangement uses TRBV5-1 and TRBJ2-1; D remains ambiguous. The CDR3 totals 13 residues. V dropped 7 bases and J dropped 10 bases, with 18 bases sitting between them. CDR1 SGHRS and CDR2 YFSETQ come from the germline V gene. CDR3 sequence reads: CASRGGADLEQFF. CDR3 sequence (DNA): TGCGCCAGCCGAGGCGGTGCGGATCTAGAGCAGTTCTTC.

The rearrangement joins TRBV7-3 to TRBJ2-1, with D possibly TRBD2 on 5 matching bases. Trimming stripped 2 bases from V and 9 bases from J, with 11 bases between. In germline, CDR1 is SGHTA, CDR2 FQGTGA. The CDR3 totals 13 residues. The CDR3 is CASSLRPAGEQFF. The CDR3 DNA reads TGTGCCAGCAGCTTACGACCGGCGGGTGAGCAGTTCTTC.

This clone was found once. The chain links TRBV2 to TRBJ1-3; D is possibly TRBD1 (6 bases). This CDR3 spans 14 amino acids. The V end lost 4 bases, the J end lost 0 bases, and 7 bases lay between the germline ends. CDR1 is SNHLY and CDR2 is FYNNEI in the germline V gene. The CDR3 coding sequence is TGTGCCAGCAGTGGGACAGTCTCTGGAAACACCATATATTTT. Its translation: CASSGTVSGNTIYF.

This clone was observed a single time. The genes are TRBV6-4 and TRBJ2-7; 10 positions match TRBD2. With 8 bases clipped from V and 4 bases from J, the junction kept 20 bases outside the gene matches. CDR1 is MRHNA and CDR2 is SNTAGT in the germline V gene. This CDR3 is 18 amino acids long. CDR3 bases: TGTGCCAGCTCAGGCAGCGGGGGGGACCCTCTAGGGCGATACGAGCAGTACTTC. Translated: CASSGSGGDPLGRYEQYF.

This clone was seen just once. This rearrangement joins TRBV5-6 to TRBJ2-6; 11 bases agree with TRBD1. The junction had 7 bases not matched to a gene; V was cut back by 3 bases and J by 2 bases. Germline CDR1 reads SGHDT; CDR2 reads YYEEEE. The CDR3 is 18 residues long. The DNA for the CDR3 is TGTGCCAGCAGCTCGTTGGGACAGGGGGTAGCTGGGGCCAACGTCCTGACTTTC. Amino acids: CASSSLGQGVAGANVLTF. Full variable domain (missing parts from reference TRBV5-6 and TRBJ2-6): DAGVTQSPTHLIKTRGQQVTLRCSPKSGHDTVSWYQQALGQGPQFIFQYYEEEERQRGNFPDRFSGHQFPNYSSELNVNALLLGDSALYLCASSSLGQGVAGANVLTFGAGSRLTVL.

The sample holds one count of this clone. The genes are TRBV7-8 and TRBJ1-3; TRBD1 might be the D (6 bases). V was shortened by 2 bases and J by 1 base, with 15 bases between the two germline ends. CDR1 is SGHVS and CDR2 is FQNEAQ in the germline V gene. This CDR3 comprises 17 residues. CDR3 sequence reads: CASSLSTGRMSGNTIYF. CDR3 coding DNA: TGTGCCAGCAGCTTAAGTACAGGGAGGATGTCTGGAAACACCATATATTTT.

The CDR3 bases are TGTGCCACTTCGGCGGGGAGTGGGGCCAACGTCCTGACTTTC. It encodes CATSAGSGANVLTF. V is TRBV10-3 and J is TRBJ2-6; D perhaps matches TRBD2 (6 bases). In germline, CDR1 is ENHRY, CDR2 SYGVKD. The CDR3 extends over 14 amino acids. V was trimmed by 10 bases and J by 3 bases, leaving 13 bases between them.

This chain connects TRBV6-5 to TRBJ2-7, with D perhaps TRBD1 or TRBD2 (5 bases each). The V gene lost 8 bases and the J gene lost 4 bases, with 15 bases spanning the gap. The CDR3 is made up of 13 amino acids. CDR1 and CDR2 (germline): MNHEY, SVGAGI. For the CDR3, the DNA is TGTGCCAGCCGGGCCGGGGCTATTTACGAGCAGTACTTC. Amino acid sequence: CASRAGAIYEQYF.

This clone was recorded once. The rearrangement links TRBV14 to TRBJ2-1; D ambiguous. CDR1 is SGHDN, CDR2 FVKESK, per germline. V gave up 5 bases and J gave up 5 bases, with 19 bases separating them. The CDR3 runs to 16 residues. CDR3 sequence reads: CASSKKLLNGHNEQFF. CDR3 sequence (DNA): TGTGCCAGCAGCAAGAAACTCCTCAACGGTCACAATGAGCAGTTCTTC. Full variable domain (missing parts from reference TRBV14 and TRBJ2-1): EAGVTQFPSHSVIEKGQTVTLRCDPISGHDNLYWYRRVMGKEIKFLLHFVKESKQDESGMPNNRFLAERTGGTYSTLKVQPAELEDSGVYFCASSKKLLNGHNEQFFGPGTRLTVL.